This record covers a single T cell receptor beta chain. Its matching antigen is unknown. Clones were sequenced by immunoSEQ multiplex PCR, and TCRdb holds only the in-frame ones, with some missing. The table shows 37,000 or so clones, with 88% occurring only once. Between the trimmed V and J ends, which lost 0 bases and 6 bases, there was a span of 15 bases. The CDR3 contains 16 residues. Germline V gives CDR1 MNHEY, CDR2 SVGAGI. This specimen belongs to a study of PD-1 blockade in classical Hodgkin lymphoma. Overall study: A 3 mg/kg intravenous dose of nivolumab was received by patients every 2 weeks.

Following autologous stem cell transplantation, relapse occurred in every patient, and exposure to brentuximab vedotin varied. Complete response, partial response or progressive disease were the best responses. Whole-study findings and limits: Baseline TCR diversity was reportedly lower in newly diagnosed patients than healthy donors.

The sample here was peripheral blood mononuclear cells (PBMCs), taken before the second cycle of nivolumab. V usage is TRBV6-5 and J usage is TRBJ2-1; the D gene is possibly TRBD1 (6 bases). The clonotype was recovered from a human donor with classical Hodgkin lymphoma. Here the CDR3 reads CASSYSLNRASNEQFF. Here the CDR3 DNA reads TGTGCCAGCAGTTACTCGTTAAACAGGGCTAGCAATGAGCAGTTCTTC.